The subject of this entry is one TCR beta chain. What antigen it recognizes has not been identified. No base qualities exist here, and no much larger clone lies one base off it. A patient counted as having stable Graves' hyperthyroidism if no progression to ophthalmopathy occurred over 18 months of follow-up. Hyperthyroidism patients were newly diagnosed, had a disease duration of under 2 months, and were aged 18 to 65 years. Patients with uncontrolled infections, other autoimmune diseases, pregnancy or lactation were excluded. Diagnoses were based on clinical symptoms, serum thyroxine and TRAb, thyroid ultrasound and orbital computed tomography. PBMCs were separated from roughly 10 ml of fresh peripheral blood using Ficoll-Paque density gradient centrifugation. Total RNA was extracted with Trizol reagent, and quality was checked on an Agilent 2100 Bioanalyzer. The data were taken from a study of T cells in Graves' hyperthyroidism and ophthalmopathy (dated by TCRdb to about 2019). A note on the overall study: Peripheral blood samples were taken at the time of initial diagnosis, prior to any treatment. TCR V-J signatures able to tell the groups apart were searched for in a discovery cohort of 90 to 100 patients, of whom about 40 had Graves' ophthalmopathy and about 60 had stable Graves' hyperthyroidism. Prospective prediction of ophthalmopathy was tested in an independent validation cohort consisting of some 20 hyperthyroidism patients and more than 15 patients who later progressed to ophthalmopathy. For training and testing, the 100 or so patients in the discovery cohort were randomly divided in a 7:3 ratio. The study also compared thyroid tissue and blood T-cell repertoires from more than five Graves' hyperthyroidism patients. After blood sampling, hyperthyroidism patients were treated with methimazole at a starting dose of 30 mg daily, and ophthalmopathy patients were treated with high-dose intravenous methylprednisolone. The paper describes TCR Vbeta CDR3 sequencing of 135 peripheral blood samples, made up of some 40 ophthalmopathy patients, around 78 hyperthyroidism patients and 17 progressor patients. The study at large found these results: In validation, the model predicted progression to ophthalmopathy a median of roughly 6.2 months before onset, with about 71% sensitivity and 72.22% specificity. No statistical method was used to fix the sample size in advance, and group allocation was not hidden from the investigators. A model built on a 13 V-J signature distinguished ophthalmopathy from stable hyperthyroidism, reaching roughly 88% sensitivity and about 81% specificity in cross-validation and 80%/75% in testing. Blood samples also contained most of the expanded thyroid clonotypes (frequency above 0.001), which suggests that blood repertoires may reflect thyroid immune responses.

Amplification of TCR beta CDR3 regions was carried out from RNA transcripts. A first-round RT-PCR of the TCR CDR3 used the HTBI primer set with the Qiagen OneStep RT-PCR kit. Libraries were constructed in a second round of multiplex PCR, after which size selection and purification were carried out. Paired-end sequencing of the libraries was performed with 100 bp reads on an Illumina HiSeq2000. The paper's processing steps were these. SOAPnuke was used to process the raw data, removing reads that contained adapters or uncalled bases, had a mean Phred below 15, or lacked an exact match to the constant primer or identifier. High-quality paired reads were merged using COPE v1.2.5, and each unique nucleotide sequence was defined as a clonotype. MiTCR v1.1 was used to align the clonotypes against IMGT TRBV, TRBD and TRBJ reference segments. Only V-J combinations with frequency above 0.0001, covering approximately 99% of repertoires, were analysed. The TCS score was defined as the ratio of F50 (clonal expansion) to E x V (chaos), calculated using BLOSUM62-based TCRdist between CDR3 peptides within each V-J. Welch's t-statistics and random forest reduced 500 to 650 V-J features to roughly 13, which were used in a naive Bayes classifier (R e1071). The Morisita-Horn index was used to measure how similar the thyroid and blood repertoires were. The public reads were reprocessed in TCRdb via fastp at Q25 and MiXCR, keeping in-frame beta chains. All rows with the same CDR3 protein become a single entry with the most common DNA and genes. TCRdb, not the original authors, processed these V and J calls. The sample table shows hundreds of thousands of distinct CDR3 sequences, and over 35% are seen once. 7% to 10% of the sample is held by the ten biggest clonotypes.

V is cut by 3 bases and J by 0 bases, and the space between the germline ends is 17 bases. The germline V gene encodes CDR1 SGHTA and CDR2 FQGNSA. The CDR3 numbers 17 residues from cysteine through phenylalanine. The only DNA kept is the CDR3, 51 bases in frame from the first base. The source is a man younger than 35 with Graves' hyperthyroidism. The source material was blood. The receptor chain draws on TRBV7-2 and TRBJ1-1; the D gene identity is not certain. The CDR3 corresponds to CASSLGSGQFMNTEAFF. The DNA sequence follows: TGTGCCAGCAGCTTGGGGAGTGGCCAGTTCATGAACACTGAAGCTTTCTTT. Supplemented by the reference TRBV7-2 and TRBJ1-1 proteins around the CDR3, the complete variable domain is GAGVSQSPSNKVTEKGKDVELRCDPISGHTALYWYRQSLGQGLEFLIYFQGNSAPDKSGLPSDRFSAERTGGSVSTLTIQRTQQEDSAVYLCASSLGSGQFMNTEAFFGQGTRLTVV.